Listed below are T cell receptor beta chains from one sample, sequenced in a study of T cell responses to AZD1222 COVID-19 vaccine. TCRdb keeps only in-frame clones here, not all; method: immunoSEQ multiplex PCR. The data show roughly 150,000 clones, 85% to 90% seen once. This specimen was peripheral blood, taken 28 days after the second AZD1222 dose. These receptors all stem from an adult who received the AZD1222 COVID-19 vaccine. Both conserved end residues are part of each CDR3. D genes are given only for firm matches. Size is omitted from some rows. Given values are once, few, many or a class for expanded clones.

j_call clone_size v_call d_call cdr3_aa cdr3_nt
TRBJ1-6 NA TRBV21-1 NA CASKVRMSPSYNSPLHF TGTGCCAGCAAAGTCAGGATGTCGCCATCCTATAATTCACCCCTCCACTTT
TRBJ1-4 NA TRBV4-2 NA CASSLFTGSNEKLFF TGTGCCAGCAGCCTATTCACAGGGAGTAATGAAAAACTGTTTTTT
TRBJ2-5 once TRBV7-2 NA CASSLRLGQQETQYF TGTGCCAGCAGCCTACGGTTGGGACAACAAGAGACCCAGTACTTC
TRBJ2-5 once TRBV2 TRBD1 CASRSRTGLQETQYF TGTGCCAGCAGGAGTCGGACAGGCCTACAAGAGACCCAGTACTTC
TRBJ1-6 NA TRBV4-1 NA CASSHDGHSPLHF TGCGCCAGCAGCCACGACGGCCATTCACCCCTCCACTTT
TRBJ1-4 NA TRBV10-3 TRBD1 CAISKQGEDEKLFF TGTGCCATCAGCAAACAGGGGGAGGATGAAAAACTGTTTTTT
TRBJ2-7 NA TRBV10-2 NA CASSEVGKNYEQYF TGCGCCAGCAGTGAGGTCGGTAAGAACTACGAGCAGTACTTC
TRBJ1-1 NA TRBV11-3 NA CASSQNMNTEAFF TGTGCCAGCAGCCAAAATATGAACACTGAAGCTTTCTTT
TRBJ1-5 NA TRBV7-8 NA CASSPEPGNQPQHF TGTGCCAGCAGCCCCGAACCGGGCAATCAGCCCCAGCATTTT
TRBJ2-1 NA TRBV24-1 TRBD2 CATSGQAGGTYNEQFF TGTGCCACCAGTGGGCAGGCGGGGGGGACCTACAATGAGCAGTTCTTC
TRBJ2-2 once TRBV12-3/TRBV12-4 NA CASRPRNTGELFF TGTGCCAGCAGACCCCGGAACACCGGGGAGCTGTTTTTT
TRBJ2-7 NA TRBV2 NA CASSRGWEQYF TGTGCCAGCAGCAGGGGTTGGGAGCAGTACTTC
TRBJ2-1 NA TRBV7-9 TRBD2 CASSPPRRRTSSYNEQFF TGTGCCAGCAGCCCGCCTAGGCGGCGGACTAGCTCCTACAATGAGCAGTTCTTC
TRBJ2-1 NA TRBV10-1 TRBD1 CATSGQIPNEQFF TGCGCCACCTCGGGACAGATCCCCAATGAGCAGTTCTTC
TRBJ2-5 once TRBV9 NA CASSPQGGGRGETQYF TGTGCCAGCAGCCCCCAGGGGGGAGGGAGGGGAGAGACCCAGTACTTC
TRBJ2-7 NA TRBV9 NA CASSVEAVTYEQYF TGTGCCAGCAGCGTAGAGGCGGTCACCTACGAGCAGTACTTC
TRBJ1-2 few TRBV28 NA CASSSQGWGTYGYTF TGTGCCAGCAGTTCTCAGGGGTGGGGAACCTATGGCTACACCTTC
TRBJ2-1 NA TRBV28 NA CASSLGQDYNEQFF TGTGCCAGCAGTTTGGGGCAGGACTACAATGAGCAGTTCTTC
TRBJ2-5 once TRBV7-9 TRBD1 CASSSYGTGPETQYF TGTGCCAGCAGCTCTTACGGGACAGGCCCCGAGACCCAGTACTTC
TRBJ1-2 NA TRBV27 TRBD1 CASSLQGVNYGYTF TGTGCCAGCAGTTTACAGGGGGTCAACTATGGCTACACCTTC
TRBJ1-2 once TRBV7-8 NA CASSLAPGAINGYTF TGTGCCAGCAGCTTAGCCCCGGGGGCAATTAATGGCTACACCTTC
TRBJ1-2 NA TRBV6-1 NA CASSEVREGYGYTF TGTGCCAGCAGTGAAGTGAGGGAGGGCTATGGCTACACCTTC
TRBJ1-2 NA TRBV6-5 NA CASSSTAPRYGYTF TGTGCCAGCAGTTCGACAGCACCCCGCTATGGCTACACCTTC
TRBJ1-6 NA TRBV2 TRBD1 CASSFDREPHSPLHF TGTGCCAGCAGTTTCGACAGGGAACCCCATTCACCCCTCCACTTT
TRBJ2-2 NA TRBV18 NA CASSKATITKGTGELFF TGTGCCAGCTCAAAGGCGACTATAACGAAAGGGACCGGGGAGCTGTTTTTT
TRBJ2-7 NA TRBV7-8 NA CASSLGLLAREQYF TGTGCCAGCAGCTTAGGTCTCCTCGCCCGGGAGCAGTACTTC
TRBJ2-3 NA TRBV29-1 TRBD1 CSVPQGRTDTQYF TGCAGCGTTCCACAGGGGCGCACAGATACGCAGTATTTT
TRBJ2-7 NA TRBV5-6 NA CASTHRGPGGSSYEQYF TGTGCCAGCACCCATCGGGGTCCGGGGGGCTCCTCCTACGAGCAGTACTTC
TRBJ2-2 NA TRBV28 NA CASSPSQGNTGELFF TGTGCCAGCAGTCCCTCACAGGGAAACACCGGGGAGCTGTTTTTT
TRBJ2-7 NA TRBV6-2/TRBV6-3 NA CASSRGTTPKDEQYF TGTGCCAGCAGTAGGGGGACGACCCCGAAGGACGAGCAGTACTTC
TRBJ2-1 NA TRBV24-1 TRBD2 CATSDSETSAYNEQFF TGTGCCACCAGTGATTCTGAGACTAGCGCTTACAATGAGCAGTTCTTC
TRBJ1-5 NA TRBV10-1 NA CASSDRGRNQAQHF TGCGCCAGCAGTGATCGTGGGAGAAATCAGGCCCAGCATTTT
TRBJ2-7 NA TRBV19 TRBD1 CAATSGTGDEQYF TGTGCCGCCACTTCTGGGACAGGGGACGAGCAGTACTTC
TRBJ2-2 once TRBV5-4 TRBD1 CASSNPGQGVTGELFF TGTGCCAGCAGCAACCCGGGACAGGGGGTCACCGGGGAGCTGTTTTTT
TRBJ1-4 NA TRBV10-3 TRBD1 CAILDRANEKLFF TGTGCCATACTTGACAGGGCCAATGAAAAACTGTTTTTT
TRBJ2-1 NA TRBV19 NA CASSIPGRSSYNEQFF TGTGCCAGTAGTATCCCGGGACGCAGCTCCTACAATGAGCAGTTCTTC
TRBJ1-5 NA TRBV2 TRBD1 CATKTGGSNQPQHF TGTGCCACCAAGACAGGGGGAAGCAATCAGCCCCAGCATTTT